These 21 T cell receptor beta chains originate from one sample sequenced in a study of shared clonotypes between healthy human individuals. Clones were read by immunoSEQ multiplex PCR, and TCRdb kept only the in-frame ones, dropping some. Of 950,000 to 1,300,000 clones listed, roughly 80% are singletons. Sequencing was performed on memory CD4+ T cells sorted from blood. The sample's subset: CD45RA-negative fraction. The source of these receptors is a young man in good health.

This clone was seen a few times. The chain links TRBV5-1 to TRBJ2-2, with TRBD2 matching over 13 bases. Trimming removed 4 bases from V and 4 bases from J; junction bases left unmatched: 16. The CDR3 sequence is 20 residues long. CDR1 and CDR2 (germline): SGHRS, YFSETQ. CDR3 DNA: TGCGCCAGCAGCCCGCGGCAGACTAGCGGGGGGATCCGTGGCACCGGGGAGCTGTTTTTT. Its protein is CASSPRQTSGGIRGTGELFF.

The gene calls are TRBV2 and TRBJ2-1, with a weak D call TRBD1 (6 bases). Trimming took 2 bases from V and 10 from J, leaving 18 bases between them. The CDR3 covers 15 residues. The germline gives CDR1 SNHLY, CDR2 FYNNEI. As DNA, the CDR3 is TGTGCCAGCAGTGAACGTGGGGGCCAGAGAGGGGAGCAGTTCTTC. The encoded protein is CASSERGGQRGEQFF.

The J gene is TRBJ2-1, the V gene TRBV30; TRBD2 agrees at 13 bases. The ends lost 4 bases at V and 4 bases at J; junction bases unmatched: 4. Germline-derived CDR1 and CDR2 are GTSNPN and SVGIG (reference sequence). CDR3 length: 15 residues. As DNA, the CDR3 is TGTGCCTGGACCCCACTAGCGGGAGGGTACAATGAGCAGTTCTTC. The encoded protein is CAWTPLAGGYNEQFF.

This chain links TRBV20-1 with TRBJ2-1, with no clear D. Germline CDR1 reads DFQATT; CDR2 reads SNEGSKA (reference sequence). V lost 2 bases and J lost 8, with 7 bases in between. The CDR3 extends over 11 amino acids. In DNA, the CDR3 is TGCAGTGCTAGACTTTTCGATGAGCAGTTCTTC. This gives the protein CSARLFDEQFF.

The count of this clone is one. The chain couples TRBV5-1 to TRBJ2-7, with D possibly TRBD1 on 7 matching bases. V was clipped by 4 bases and J by 0 bases, with 14 bases between them. The CDR3 has 15 amino acids. Germline CDR1 is SGHRS and CDR2 is YFSETQ. The CDR3 sequence: CASSLQGGGSYEQYF. Here the CDR3 DNA reads TGCGCCAGCAGCCTTCAGGGGGGAGGCTCCTACGAGCAGTACTTC.

The J gene is TRBJ1-1, the V gene TRBV6-5; D remains unclear. CDR1 is MNHEY and CDR2 is SVGAGI in the germline V gene. The CDR3 runs to 11 residues. The V gene lost 5 bases and the J gene lost 6 bases, with 7 bases spanning the gap. CDR3 in DNA: TGTGCCAGCAGTACCCTCCCTGAAGCTTTCTTT. This sequence encodes CASSTLPEAFF.

This clone came up once. This sample includes further DNA sequences coding for the same CDR3. The chain recombines TRBV5-1 with TRBJ2-1, with D maybe TRBD1 (5 bases). Germline values: CDR1 SGHRS, CDR2 YFSETQ. The V end was cut by 1 base, the J end by 0 bases, with 5 bases between. The CDR3 is made up of 14 amino acids. The CDR3 region has the DNA TGCGCCAGCAGCTTGCAGGGCTCCTACAATGAGCAGTTCTTC. It encodes CASSLQGSYNEQFF.

This clone appeared a few times. The chain joins TRBV15 to TRBJ1-4, with a possible D match to TRBD1 (5 bases). V lost 1 base and J lost 5, with 11 bases in between. Germline V gene data show CDR1 as LNHNV and CDR2 as YYDKDF (reference sequence). The CDR3 spans 15 residues. DNA of the CDR3: TGTGCCACCAGCAGAGGGGGCTTTAAGAATGAAAAACTGTTTTTT. Translated: CATSRGGFKNEKLFF.

The rearrangement joins TRBV9 to TRBJ1-1; 7 positions agree with TRBD1. V trimming: 2 bases; J trimming: 4 bases; junction bases outside the gene matches: 8. Germline V gene data show CDR1 as SGDLS and CDR2 as YYNGEE. This CDR3 spans 15 amino acids. The CDR3 reads CASSVQAGGGTEAFF. CDR3 nucleotide sequence: TGTGCCAGCAGCGTCCAAGCAGGGGGGGGCACTGAAGCTTTCTTT.

The rearrangement joins TRBV28 to TRBJ1-1, with a possible D match to TRBD1 (6 bases). The CDR3 runs 15 residues. V shed 2 bases and J shed 5 bases, with 15 bases lying between them. CDR1 is MDHEN, CDR2 SYDVKM, per germline. For the CDR3, the DNA is TGTGCCAGCAGTTTAGGGGGGACAAGTAGAACTGAAGCTTTCTTT. Protein product: CASSLGGTSRTEAFF.

This sequence joins TRBV11-2 and TRBJ1-1, with no clear D. This CDR3 has 14 amino acids. CDR1 is SGHAT and CDR2 is FQNNGV in the germline V gene. Trimming cost V 1 base and J 2 bases, with 8 bases left between them. CDR3 sequence (DNA): TGTGCCAGCAGCTTAGGGATTCCAAACACTGAAGCTTTCTTT. Translated, it gives CASSLGIPNTEAFF.

The rearrangement joins TRBV7-2 to TRBJ2-7; 7 bases line up with TRBD2. Trimming cost V 1 base and J 3 bases; bases outside gene matches: 6. Per germline, CDR1 SGHTA and CDR2 FQGNSA. The length of the CDR3 is 15 residues. Written as DNA, the CDR3 is TGTGCCAGCAGCTTAGGGGACTACAAGGTCTACGAGCAGTACTTC. Translation gives CASSLGDYKVYEQYF. The whole variable domain, filled in from reference TRBV7-2 and TRBJ2-7, reads GAGVSQSPSNKVTEKGKDVELRCDPISGHTALYWYRQSLGQGLEFLIYFQGNSAPDKSGLPSDRFSAERTGGSVSTLTIQRTQQEDSAVYLCASSLGDYKVYEQYFGPGTRLTVT.

V and J are TRBV28 and TRBJ2-5; the D gene is possibly TRBD2 (7 bases). Trimming cost V 6 bases and J 5 bases, with 22 bases left between them. CDR1 and CDR2 from the germline V gene are MDHEN and SYDVKM. This CDR3 spans 16 amino acids. This CDR3 reads CASSLTFGGAGETQYF. DNA of the CDR3: TGTGCCAGCAGCCTAACGTTTGGGGGGGCAGGTGAGACCCAGTACTTC.

This clone was seen once. The chain joins TRBV5-1 to TRBJ2-3; D possibly matches TRBD1 or TRBD2 (7 bases each). This CDR3 comprises 14 residues. Germline V gene lookup returns CDR1 SGHRS and CDR2 YFSETQ. V shed 4 bases and J shed 3 bases, with 12 bases lying between them. The CDR3 protein is CASSAQGGTDTQYF. The CDR3, as DNA: TGCGCCAGCAGCGCCCAGGGGGGGACAGATACGCAGTATTTT.

This chain uses TRBV7-8 with TRBJ1-1, with D possibly being TRBD1 (5 bases). The CDR3 runs 16 residues. The germline V gene has CDR1 SGHVS and CDR2 FQNEAQ. Trimming cost V 6 bases and J 0 bases, with 17 bases left between them. CDR3 sequence (DNA): TGTGCCAGCAGGCCCACCGCCAGGGATTTGAACACTGAAGCTTTCTTT. Protein sequence: CASRPTARDLNTEAFF. Full variable domain (remainder filled in from reference TRBV7-8 and TRBJ1-1): GAGVSQSPRYKVAKRGQDVALRCDPISGHVSLFWYQQALGQGPEFLTYFQNEAQLDKSGLPSDRFFAERPEGSVSTLKIQRTQQEDSAVYLCASRPTARDLNTEAFFGQGTRLTVV.

This chain links TRBV5-8 with TRBJ2-7; the match to TRBD2 covers 11 bases. CDR1 SGHTS and CDR2 YDEGEE come from the germline V gene. After removal of 7 bases from V and 3 bases from J, the junction contained 12 bases not matched to a gene. This CDR3 is 16 amino acids long. The CDR3 is CASGPALAGGGYEQYF. DNA for the CDR3: TGTGCCAGCGGCCCGGCCCTAGCGGGGGGCGGCTACGAGCAGTACTTC.

CDR3 sequence: CAIRIGQGPEAFF. The DNA of the CDR3 is TGTGCCATCAGGATCGGACAGGGGCCTGAAGCTTTCTTT. The chain joins TRBV10-3 to TRBJ1-1; 9 bases are a match to TRBD1. The CDR3 is 13 residues long. Germline lookup yields CDR1 ENHRY and CDR2 SYGVKD. The junction had 5 bases not matched to a gene; V was cut back by 6 bases and J by 6 bases.

The CDR3 reads CASSQTAGANVLTF. As DNA, the CDR3 is TGCGCCAGCAGCCAGACAGCTGGGGCCAACGTCCTGACTTTC. The genes are TRBV5-1 and TRBJ2-6, with a possible D match to TRBD1 (5 bases). Germline V lookup: CDR1 SGHRS, CDR2 YFSETQ. The CDR3 runs 14 residues. V gave up 4 bases and J gave up 2 bases, with 7 bases separating them. Using reference TRBV5-1 and TRBJ2-6 for the parts outside the CDR3, the full variable domain is KAGVTQTPRYLIKTRGQQVTLSCSPISGHRSVSWYQQTPGQGLQFLFEYFSETQRNKGNFPGRFSGRQFSNSRSEMNVSTLELGDSALYLCASSQTAGANVLTFGAGSRLTVL.

The chain has TRBV14 and TRBJ2-1; perhaps TRBD2 as D (5 bases). CDR3 size: 13 residues. Germline-derived CDR1 and CDR2 are SGHDN and FVKESK. With 7 bases removed from V and 3 bases from J, the gap between germline ends came to 10 bases. This chain's CDR3 is CASMASGYNEQFF. The CDR3 DNA reads as TGTGCCAGCATGGCCAGCGGCTACAATGAGCAGTTCTTC.

The chain is built from TRBV29-1 and TRBJ2-3; tentatively, D is TRBD2 (5 bases). V was trimmed by 0 bases and J by 4 bases, leaving 8 bases between them. Germline assignment: CDR1 SQVTM and CDR2 ANQGSEA. The length of the CDR3 is 13 residues. DNA for the CDR3: TGCAGCGTTGAAGAGGGAGTGGCAGATACGCAGTATTTT. Translated: CSVEEGVADTQYF.

V is TRBV11-3 and J is TRBJ2-7; perhaps TRBD2 as D (5 bases). This CDR3 comprises 13 residues. Trimming stripped 5 bases from V and 4 bases from J, with 12 bases between. Germline V lookup: CDR1 SGHNT, CDR2 YENEEA. CDR3 residues: CASSAGLGYEQYF. In nucleotides, the CDR3 is TGTGCCAGCAGCGCTGGACTGGGGTACGAGCAGTACTTC.